The entry below describes one T cell receptor (beta chain). The antigen it recognizes is unknown. The record has no base qualities; no much larger clone is one base away. TCRbeta CDR3 regions were amplified from genomic DNA by means of the immunoSEQ Assay, a bias-controlled multiplex PCR. In the authors' own workflow: The number of nucleated cells in each sample was estimated from the amplification of reference gene primers within the assay. To quantify the absolute abundance of each unique TCRbeta CDR3 rearrangement, sequence reads were collapsed and filtered. Productive Simpson clonality was computed per sample as the square root of Simpson's diversity index over productive rearrangements. TCRdb obtained this table from immuneACCESS and retained in-frame rearrangements with V and J assigned. These tables miss some clones; where compared with another copy, unresolved V genes account for less than half of the shortfall, and the remainder is unexplained. The DNA gave D and trimming, while V, J and clone size come from that table. The sample table contains 250,000 to 300,000 clones; only one count was recorded for 80% to 90% of them. The ten most abundant clones make up 9.5% to 15% of the sample.

The record originates from a study of blood T cell repertoires in COVID-19 (dated by TCRdb to about 2020). Regarding the complete study: Collaborator samples came from the United States, Italy and Spain and covered acute and convalescent phases of COVID-19. The prospective study material was composed of cDNA or gDNA derived from T cells, B-cell-depleted T cells, or PBMCs. Deeply sampled blood TCRbeta repertoires from subjects exposed to, actively infected with, or recovered from COVID-19 were included in the dataset. The repertoires were released in a freely available public database meant as a resource for research on the immune response to SARS-CoV-2. The samples were drawn from two sources: the first 160 participants of the ongoing ImmuneRACE study, and 1,000 to 1,500 subjects contributed by 6 global collaborators. Sample metadata almost always included a de-identified subject ID, COVID-19 status, age in years and sex. Where available, HLA class I and class II types were obtained from metadata supplied by the sample provider rather than from assay-based typing.

Per the germline V gene, KGHDR is the CDR1 and SFDVKD is the CDR2. The CDR3 has 17 amino acids, counting the end cysteine and phenylalanine. The only DNA kept is the CDR3, 51 bases in frame from the first base. Trimming accounts for 4 bases at V and 5 bases at J, while the number of junction bases matched to no gene is 11. The investigation overall reported the following: How much clinical and demographic metadata was included differed by source and by participant, and the metadata was provided uncurated.

In Seattle, one collaborating source enrolled patients while the infection was active and tracked those patients longitudinally over the course of disease. The collaborating institutions used their own protocols to collect whole blood in K2EDTA tubes. Collaborator samples were shipped for TCRbeta analysis as frozen whole blood, isolated PBMCs, or DNA extracted from either sample type. The chain was built from TRBV24-1 and TRBJ2-1, with TRBD1 identical over 9 junction bases. Material for sequencing was peripheral blood. The sequence was obtained from a woman in her twenties or thirties with COVID-19, enrolled during active disease. CDR3 sequence: CATSDPLGQGRDNEQFF. DNA sequence: TGTGCCACCAGTGACCCACTGGGACAGGGCAGAGACAATGAGCAGTTCTTC.